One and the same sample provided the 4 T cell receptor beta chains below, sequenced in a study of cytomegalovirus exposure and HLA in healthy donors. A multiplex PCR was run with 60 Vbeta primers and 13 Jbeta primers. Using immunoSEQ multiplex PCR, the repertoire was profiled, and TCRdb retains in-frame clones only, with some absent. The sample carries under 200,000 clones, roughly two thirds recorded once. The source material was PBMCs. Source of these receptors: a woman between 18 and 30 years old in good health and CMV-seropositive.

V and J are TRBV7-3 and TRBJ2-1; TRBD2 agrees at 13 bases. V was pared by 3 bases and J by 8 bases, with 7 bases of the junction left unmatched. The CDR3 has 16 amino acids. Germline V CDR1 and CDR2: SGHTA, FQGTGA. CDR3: CASSLRTSGGIYEQFF. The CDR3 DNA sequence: TGTGCCAGCAGCTTGAGGACTAGCGGGGGAATTTATGAGCAGTTCTTC.

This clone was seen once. The CDR3 is CASSSPTSGAYEQYF. For the CDR3, the DNA is TGTGCCAGCAGCTCCCCAACTAGCGGGGCTTACGAGCAGTACTTC. The V call is TRBV5-4, the J call TRBJ2-7, with 10 bases aligning to TRBD2. Germline lookup yields CDR1 SGHNT and CDR2 YYREEE (reference sequence). With 3 bases clipped from V and 4 bases from J, the junction kept 7 bases outside the gene matches. The CDR3 spans 15 residues.

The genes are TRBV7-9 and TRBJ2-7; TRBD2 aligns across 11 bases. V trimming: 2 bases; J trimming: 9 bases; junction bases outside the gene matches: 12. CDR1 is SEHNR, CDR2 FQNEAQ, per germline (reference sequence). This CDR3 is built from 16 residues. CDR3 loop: CASSLSLAGGNPWQYF. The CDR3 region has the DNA TGTGCCAGCAGCTTAAGCCTAGCGGGGGGTAATCCCTGGCAGTACTTC.

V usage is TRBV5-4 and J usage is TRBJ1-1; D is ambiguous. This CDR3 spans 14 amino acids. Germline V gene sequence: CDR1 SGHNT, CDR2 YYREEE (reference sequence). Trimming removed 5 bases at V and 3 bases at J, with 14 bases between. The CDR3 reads CASSNILLDTEAFF. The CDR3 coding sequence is TGTGCCAGCAGTAACATCCTGTTGGACACTGAAGCTTTCTTT.